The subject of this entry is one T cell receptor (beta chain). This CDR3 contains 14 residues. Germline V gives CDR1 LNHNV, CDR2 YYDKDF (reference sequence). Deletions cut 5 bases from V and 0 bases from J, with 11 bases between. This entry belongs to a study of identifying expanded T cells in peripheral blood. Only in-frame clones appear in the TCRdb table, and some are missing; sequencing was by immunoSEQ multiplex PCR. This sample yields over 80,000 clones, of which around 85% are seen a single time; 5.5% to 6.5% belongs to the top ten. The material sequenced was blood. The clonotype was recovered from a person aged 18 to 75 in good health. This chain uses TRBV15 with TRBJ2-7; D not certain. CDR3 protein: CATSPRAGSYEQYF. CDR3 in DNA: TGTGCCACCAGCCCCCGAGCCGGCTCCTACGAGCAGTACTTC. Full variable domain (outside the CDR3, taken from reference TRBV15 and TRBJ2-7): DAMVIQNPRYQVTQFGKPVTLSCSQTLNHNVMYWYQQKSSQAPKLLFHYYDKDFNNEADTPDNFQSRRPNTSFCFLDIRSPGLGDTAMYLCATSPRAGSYEQYFGPGTRLTVT.